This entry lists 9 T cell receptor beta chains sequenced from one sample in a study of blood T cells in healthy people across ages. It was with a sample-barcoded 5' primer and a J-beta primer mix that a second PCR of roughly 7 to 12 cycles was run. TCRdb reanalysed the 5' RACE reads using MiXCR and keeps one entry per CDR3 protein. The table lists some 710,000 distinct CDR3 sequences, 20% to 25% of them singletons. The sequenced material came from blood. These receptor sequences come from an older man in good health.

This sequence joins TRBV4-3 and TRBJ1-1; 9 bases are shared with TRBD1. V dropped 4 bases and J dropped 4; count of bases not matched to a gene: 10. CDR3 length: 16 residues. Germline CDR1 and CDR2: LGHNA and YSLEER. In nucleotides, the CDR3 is TGCGCCAGCAGCCCCCTCCGGACAGGGGATTCCACTGAAGCTTTCTTT. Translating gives CASSPLRTGDSTEAFF.

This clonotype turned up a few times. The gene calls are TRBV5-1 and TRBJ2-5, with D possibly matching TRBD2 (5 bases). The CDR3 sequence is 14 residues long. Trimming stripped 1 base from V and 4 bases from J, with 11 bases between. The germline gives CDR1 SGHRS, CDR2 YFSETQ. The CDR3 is CASSLSTSGETQYF. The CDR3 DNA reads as TGCGCCAGCAGCTTGAGTACGAGCGGAGAGACCCAGTACTTC.

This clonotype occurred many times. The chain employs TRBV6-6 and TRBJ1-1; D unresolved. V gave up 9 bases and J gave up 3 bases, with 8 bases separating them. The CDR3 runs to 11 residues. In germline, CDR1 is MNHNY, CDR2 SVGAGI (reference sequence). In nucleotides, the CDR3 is TGTGCCAGTCGCGGAGACACTGAAGCTTTCTTT. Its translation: CASRGDTEAFF.

The CDR3 region is CASSHTLPSQREDERGIQYF. The CDR3, as DNA: TGTGCCAGCAGCCATACCCTACCCTCGCAGCGGGAGGACGAACGAGGCATTCAGTACTTC. The rearrangement uses TRBV7-6 and TRBJ2-4; 9 bases agree with TRBD2. The CDR3 is 20 amino acids. Trimming took 5 bases from V and 9 from J; bases not matched to a gene: 26. CDR1 and CDR2 (germline): SGHVS, FNYEAQ.

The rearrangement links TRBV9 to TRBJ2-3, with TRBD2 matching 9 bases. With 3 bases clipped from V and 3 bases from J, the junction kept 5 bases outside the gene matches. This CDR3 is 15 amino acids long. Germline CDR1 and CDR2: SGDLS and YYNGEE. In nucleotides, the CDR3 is TGTGCCAGCAGCGCGCGGGGGGGCCAAACAGATACGCAGTATTTT. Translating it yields CASSARGGQTDTQYF.

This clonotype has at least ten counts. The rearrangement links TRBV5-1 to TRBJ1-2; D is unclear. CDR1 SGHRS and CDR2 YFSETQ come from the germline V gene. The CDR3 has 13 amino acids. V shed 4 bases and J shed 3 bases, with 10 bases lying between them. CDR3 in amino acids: CASSATADYGYTF. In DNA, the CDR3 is TGCGCCAGCAGCGCCACTGCTGACTATGGCTACACCTTC.

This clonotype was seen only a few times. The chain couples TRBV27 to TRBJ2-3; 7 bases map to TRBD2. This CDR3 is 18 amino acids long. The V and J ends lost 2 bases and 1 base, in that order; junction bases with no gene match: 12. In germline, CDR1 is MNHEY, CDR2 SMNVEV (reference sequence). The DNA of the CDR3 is TGTGCCAGCAGTTTAGGGGCGGCGGGAGTTAGCGGCACAGATACGCAGTATTTT. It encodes CASSLGAAGVSGTDTQYF.

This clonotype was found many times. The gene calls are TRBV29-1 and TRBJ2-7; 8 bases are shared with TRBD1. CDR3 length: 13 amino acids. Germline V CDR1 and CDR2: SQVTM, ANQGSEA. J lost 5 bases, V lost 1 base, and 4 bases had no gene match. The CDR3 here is CSVEVAGGHEQYF. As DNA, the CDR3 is TGCAGCGTTGAAGTAGCAGGGGGCCACGAGCAGTACTTC.

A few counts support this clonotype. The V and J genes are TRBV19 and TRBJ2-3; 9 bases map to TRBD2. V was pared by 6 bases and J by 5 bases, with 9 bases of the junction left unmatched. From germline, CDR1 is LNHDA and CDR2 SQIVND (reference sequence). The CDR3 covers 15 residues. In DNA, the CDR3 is TGTGCCAGTAGGCCTAGTAGCGGGAGTGGAGATACGCAGTATTTT. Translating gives CASRPSSGSGDTQYF. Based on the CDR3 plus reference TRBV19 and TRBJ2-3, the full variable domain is DGGITQSPKYLFRKEGQNVTLSCEQNLNHDAMYWYRQDPGQGLRLIYYSQIVNDFQKGDIAEGYSVSREKKESFPLTVTSAQKNPTAFYLCASRPSSGSGDTQYFGPGTRLTVL.